The 16 T cell receptor beta chains presented below share a single source sample, sequenced in a study of CD8+CD57+ T cells in acquired aplastic anemia. Profiling that covered TCR beta VDJ and CDR3 relied on genomic DNA as its template. MiXCR was run by TCRdb on the reads, yielding one entry per CDR3 protein. The table includes about 220,000 distinct CDR3 sequences, 30% to 40% detected once. Sequences were obtained from sorted CD4+, CD8+, or CD8+CD57+ T cells (not recorded which) from PBMCs. These receptors came from a human donor in good health, serving as a control.

At least ten counts were recorded for this clonotype. The J gene is TRBJ2-7, the V gene TRBV10-3; D uncertain. This CDR3 contains 16 residues. Germline CDR1 is ENHRY and CDR2 is SYGVKD. V was trimmed by 0 bases and J by 2 bases, leaving 14 bases between them. The CDR3 DNA reads TGTGCCATCAGTGAGTCTGGTTGGAAAAAAGCCTACGAGCAGTACTTC. It encodes CAISESGWKKAYEQYF.

Remarks on this clonotype: At one of its ends the junction is not consistent with the germline gene, which may arise from a read error. The genes are TRBV2 and TRBJ1-2; tentatively, D is TRBD1 (6 bases). Per germline, CDR1 SNHLY and CDR2 FYNNEI. This CDR3 region has 13 residues. The CDR3 DNA reads TGTGCCAGCGTGACGACAGGTTCTACTGGCTATACCTTC. It translates to CASVTTGSTGYTF.

The sample holds many counts of this clonotype. The rearrangement links TRBV20-1 to TRBJ2-1, with D maybe TRBD1 (5 bases). This CDR3 is built from 11 residues. Trimming shortened V by 0 bases and J by 13 bases, and 10 bases separated the two germline ends. Germline-derived CDR1 and CDR2 are DFQATT and SNEGSKA (reference sequence). This CDR3 reads CSARERGVQFF. CDR3 sequence (DNA): TGCAGTGCTAGAGAAAGGGGTGTTCAGTTCTTC.

The chain combines TRBV20-1 with TRBJ1-4; TRBD1 matches at 7 bases. The CDR3 covers 19 residues. V lost 6 bases, J lost 3 bases, and 22 bases stayed unmatched. Germline V gene sequence: CDR1 DFQATT, CDR2 SNEGSKA (reference sequence). The CDR3 coding sequence is TGCAGTGCCCGATCGGAGGGGGCTCAGGCCGATGCAGCTAATGAAAAACTGTTTTTT. Translation: CSARSEGAQADAANEKLFF.

By share, this clonotype ranks as medium-sized. This chain links TRBV10-1 with TRBJ2-7; unclear D gene. V was clipped by 1 base and J by 3 bases, with 7 bases between them. The germline V gene has CDR1 WNHNN and CDR2 SYGVQD (reference sequence). The CDR3 totals 13 residues. The CDR3 region has the DNA TGCGCCAGCAGTGAGTGGGTAGACTACGAGCAGTACTTC. Protein product: CASSEWVDYEQYF.

The chain couples TRBV29-1 to TRBJ2-1; D uncertain. From germline, CDR1 is SQVTM and CDR2 ANQGSEA. This CDR3 comprises 15 residues. V was shortened by 4 bases and J by 0 bases, with 13 bases between the two germline ends. For the CDR3, the DNA is TGCAGCGTTGCCCGCCATGTTTACTCCTACAATGAGCAGTTCTTC. Residues: CSVARHVYSYNEQFF.

This clonotype has ten or more counts. V usage is TRBV10-3 and J usage is TRBJ2-7; possible D gene TRBD2, 6 bases. Looked up from germline, CDR1 is ENHRY and CDR2 is SYGVKD. The V end lost 10 bases, the J end lost 5 bases, and 18 bases lay between the germline ends. CDR3 length equals 13 residues. The CDR3 spells CATAGTGRNEQYF. The CDR3 nucleotides read TGTGCCACGGCGGGCACTGGGAGGAACGAGCAGTACTTC.

There are many counts of this clonotype. The chain is built from TRBV27 and TRBJ1-5; TRBD1 agrees at 7 bases. This CDR3 is 13 amino acids long. Germline CDR1 MNHEY, CDR2 SMNVEV (reference sequence). J was trimmed by 5 bases and V by 6 bases; bases with no gene match: 4. The CDR3 region has the DNA TGTGCCAGCAGCGGAACAGGGGATCAGCCCCAGCATTTT. Its translation is CASSGTGDQPQHF.

The table lists this clonotype with many counts. The rearrangement uses TRBV5-1 and TRBJ2-3; D not resolved. V was shortened by 0 bases and J by 0 bases, with 2 bases between the two germline ends. Germline-derived CDR1 and CDR2 are SGHRS and YFSETQ. This CDR3 has 13 residues. Written as DNA, the CDR3 is TGCGCCAGCAGCTTGGTAAGCACAGATACGCAGTATTTT. This translates into CASSLVSTDTQYF.

This clonotype was seen ten or more times. This chain uses TRBV7-3 with TRBJ2-5; 7 nucleotides agree with TRBD2. CDR1 and CDR2 (germline): SGHTA, FQGTGA. This CDR3 is 15 amino acids long. Unmatched junction bases numbered 7, after V lost 1 base and J lost 5 bases. The CDR3 DNA reads as TGTGCCAGCAGCTTAAGGGGGGGGGAGAAGGAGACCCAGTACTTC. It encodes CASSLRGGEKETQYF.

This clonotype was found once. The rearrangement joins TRBV10-1 to TRBJ2-7; D ambiguous. The CDR3 totals 13 residues. Germline CDR1 is WNHNN and CDR2 is SYGVQD (reference sequence). V lost 2 bases, J lost 6 bases, and 11 bases lay in between. CDR3 nucleotides: TGCGCCAGCAGTGAGGCCGTAGGGCTCGAGCAGTACTTC. Amino acids: CASSEAVGLEQYF.

This clonotype was counted ten times or more. CDR3 residues: CASYDRGRSNQPQHF. CDR3 bases: TGTGCCAGTTATGACAGGGGGAGAAGCAATCAGCCCCAGCATTTT. The J gene is TRBJ1-5, the V gene TRBV19, with TRBD1 matching 9 bases. The V and J ends lost 8 bases and 1 base, in that order; junction bases with no gene match: 6. The germline gives CDR1 LNHDA, CDR2 SQIVND (reference sequence). CDR3 size: 15 residues.

The rearrangement links TRBV2 to TRBJ2-1, with a weak D call TRBD1 (6 bases). Per germline, CDR1 SNHLY and CDR2 FYNNEI. Trimming left V 3 bases short and J 8 bases short, with 11 bases between. CDR3 length: 13 amino acids. The CDR3 loop reads CASSDYRAHEQFF. Written as DNA, the CDR3 is TGTGCCAGCAGTGATTACAGGGCCCATGAGCAGTTCTTC.

In its sample, this clonotype was seen a few times. V and J are TRBV5-5 and TRBJ2-5; 10 bases agree with TRBD1. CDR3 size: 16 residues. The V segment lost 1 base and the J segment 4 bases; nucleotides outside the gene matches: 7. In germline, CDR1 is SGHKS, CDR2 YYEKEE (reference sequence). The CDR3 DNA follows: TGTGCCAGCAGCTTGTTTGGGACAGGGGTTTTAGAGACCCAGTACTTC. Translated: CASSLFGTGVLETQYF.

Many counts were recorded for this clonotype. The V gene is TRBV29-1, the J gene TRBJ2-3, with D unclear. This CDR3 is 12 amino acids long. Per germline, CDR1 SQVTM and CDR2 ANQGSEA. V was cut by 4 bases and J by 14 bases, with 19 bases left in between. CDR3 sequence: CSVVNYPSTGYF. CDR3 in DNA: TGCAGCGTTGTTAACTACCCGTCAACGGGGTATTTT.

This sequence joins TRBV2 and TRBJ2-7; 7 bases align to TRBD1. Germline values: CDR1 SNHLY, CDR2 FYNNEI. The CDR3 consists of 12 residues. Trimming at V came to 5 bases and at J to 7 bases, leaving 5 bases not matched to a gene. CDR3: CASSRTGLEQYF. CDR3 nucleotide sequence: TGTGCCAGCAGTCGGACAGGCCTTGAGCAGTACTTC.